The source of this TCR beta chain is a study of shared clonotypes between healthy human individuals. The V gene's germline CDR1 is LNHDA and CDR2 SQIVND (reference sequence). With 2 bases clipped from V and 4 bases from J, the junction kept 10 bases outside the gene matches. The CDR3 spans 17 residues. Using immunoSEQ multiplex PCR, the repertoire was profiled, and TCRdb retains in-frame clones only, with some absent. The sample consists of more than 80,000 clones, around two thirds of them appearing once. The chain links TRBV19 to TRBJ1-5; 8 bases map to TRBD1. Sequenced input: memory CD8+ T cells sorted from blood. The subset denotes: CD45RO+ cells pooled with CCR7-negative TemRA cells. This clonotype originated in a man between 25 and 39 years old in good health. CDR3 sequence reads: CASSITIFGQGNQPQHF. As DNA, the CDR3 is TGTGCCAGTAGTATAACGATATTCGGACAGGGAAATCAGCCCCAGCATTTT.